Below are 21 T cell receptor beta chains sequenced from a single sample in a study of T cells in Graves' hyperthyroidism and ophthalmopathy. The source material, RNA transcripts, was used to amplify TCR beta CDR3 regions. With the HTBI primer set, the TCR CDR3 went through a first round of RT-PCR. TCRdb independently ran MiXCR on the multiplex PCR reads; one entry per CDR3 protein. The sample consists of about 520,000 distinct CDR3 sequences, around 22% of them appearing once. The source material was blood. These TCRs come from a woman between 25 and 40 years old with Graves' ophthalmopathy.

The chain has TRBV7-2 and TRBJ1-3, with TRBD1 matching 9 bases. From germline, CDR1 is SGHTA and CDR2 FQGNSA. The V segment lost 5 bases and the J segment 2 bases; nucleotides outside the gene matches: 4. The CDR3 contains 15 residues. CDR3 loop: CASSTGQGTGNTIYF. In DNA, the CDR3 is TGTGCCAGCAGCACGGGACAGGGTACTGGAAACACCATATATTTT. Based on the CDR3 plus reference TRBV7-2 and TRBJ1-3, the full variable domain is GAGVSQSPSNKVTEKGKDVELRCDPISGHTALYWYRQSLGQGLEFLIYFQGNSAPDKSGLPSDRFSAERTGGSVSTLTIQRTQQEDSAVYLCASSTGQGTGNTIYFGEGSWLTVV.

This clonotype came up many times. The chain combines TRBV7-2 with TRBJ2-7, with 7 bases lining up with TRBD1. V trimming: 5 bases; J trimming: 5 bases; junction bases outside the gene matches: 9. The CDR3 consists of 14 residues. Germline V gene sequence: CDR1 SGHTA, CDR2 FQGNSA. The CDR3 region is CASSNTGQTNEQYF. The CDR3 DNA follows: TGTGCCAGCAGCAACACGGGACAGACAAACGAGCAGTACTTC. Complete variable domain (other parts from reference TRBV7-2 and TRBJ2-7): GAGVSQSPSNKVTEKGKDVELRCDPISGHTALYWYRQSLGQGLEFLIYFQGNSAPDKSGLPSDRFSAERTGGSVSTLTIQRTQQEDSAVYLCASSNTGQTNEQYFGPGTRLTVT.

The chain is built from TRBV6-2 or TRBV6-3 and TRBJ1-2, with D tentatively TRBD1 (5 bases). This CDR3 spans 15 amino acids. The germline V gene has CDR1 MNHEY and CDR2 SVGEGT. V was clipped by 7 bases and J by 0 bases, with 15 bases between them. The CDR3 DNA follows: TGTGCCAGCACCAGGACGACAGATACTAACTATGGCTACACCTTC. It codes for CASTRTTDTNYGYTF.

In this sample, this clonotype turned up many times. V usage is TRBV25-1 and J usage is TRBJ1-3; a weak D match, TRBD1 (5 bases). This CDR3 spans 18 amino acids. Germline V lookup: CDR1 MGHDK, CDR2 SYGVNS. V lost 8 bases, J lost 2 bases, and 25 bases lay in between. CDR3 protein: CASAAPGRRTAPGNTIYF. The CDR3 DNA reads TGTGCCAGCGCCGCTCCGGGACGCCGGACGGCCCCTGGAAACACCATATATTTT.

A word on this clonotype: One junction end disagrees with the germline gene, perhaps due to a read error. The rearrangement links TRBV5-1 to TRBJ2-4, with D possibly matching TRBD1 (6 bases). Looked up from germline, CDR1 is SGHRS and CDR2 is YFSETQ. CDR3 length: 14 amino acids. CDR3 sequence (DNA): TGCGCCAGCACTCAAGGGGGTGCCAAAAACATTAAGTACTTC. It is translated as CASTQGGAKNIKYF.

There are many counts of this clonotype. The J gene is TRBJ2-5, the V gene TRBV15; 8 bases map to TRBD1. The germline CDR1 and CDR2 sequences are LNHNV and YYDKDF (reference sequence). CDR3 length equals 13 residues. V trimming: 5 bases; J trimming: 4 bases; junction bases outside the gene matches: 3. This CDR3 reads CATSRDRSETQYF. As DNA, the CDR3 is TGTGCCACCAGCCGGGACAGGTCAGAGACCCAGTACTTC.

This clonotype was seen only a few times. The V call is TRBV27, the J call TRBJ2-7; perhaps TRBD2 as D (6 bases). V lost 5 bases to trimming and J lost 0 bases, with 14 bases between them. This CDR3 is built from 15 residues. In germline, CDR1 is MNHEY, CDR2 SMNVEV (reference sequence). The CDR3 reads CASSLLADSSYEQYF. In nucleotides, the CDR3 is TGTGCCAGCAGTCTCTTAGCGGATAGCTCCTACGAGCAGTACTTC.

This clonotype occurred many times. The CDR3 DNA reads as TGTGCCAGCAGCCAAGTGTCGATCCGGACGGAACCATACTTGAACACTGAAGCTTTCTTT. Translated: CASSQVSIRTEPYLNTEAFF. The chain combines TRBV14 with TRBJ1-1; D uncertain. Germline V lookup: CDR1 SGHDN, CDR2 FVKESK. This CDR3 is 20 amino acids long. The V end was cut by 1 base, the J end by 0 bases, with 24 bases between.

In this sample, this clonotype turned up a few times. This sequence joins TRBV5-1 and TRBJ2-2, with 10 positions matching TRBD2. With V trimmed by 3 bases and J by 0 bases, 2 bases remained unmatched. This CDR3 is 16 amino acids long. Looked up from germline, CDR1 is SGHRS and CDR2 is YFSETQ. Written as DNA, the CDR3 is TGCGCCAGCAGCTCCAGCGGGGGGGCGAACACCGGGGAGCTGTTTTTT. Its protein is CASSSSGGANTGELFF.

This clonotype has at least ten counts. The gene calls are TRBV12-3 or TRBV12-4 and TRBJ2-5, with 8 positions matching TRBD1. V was pared by 5 bases and J by 5 bases, with 10 bases of the junction left unmatched. The CDR3 contains 15 residues. This chain's CDR3 is CASSPGGAKSETQYF. Here the CDR3 DNA reads TGTGCCAGCAGTCCAGGGGGCGCGAAGTCCGAGACCCAGTACTTC.

The chain combines TRBV5-1 with TRBJ1-5; 10 bases agree with TRBD1. Germline values: CDR1 SGHRS, CDR2 YFSETQ. This CDR3 contains 15 residues. The junction had 7 bases not matched to a gene; V was cut back by 4 bases and J by 6 bases. The CDR3 spells CASSQTGGSGQPQHF. The CDR3 DNA follows: TGCGCCAGCAGCCAGACAGGGGGCTCTGGTCAGCCCCAGCATTTT.

This clonotype came up many times. The J gene is TRBJ1-3, the V gene TRBV7-2; D remains ambiguous. The CDR3 is 13 residues long. Germline V gene sequence: CDR1 SGHTA, CDR2 FQGNSA. With 6 bases removed from V and 0 bases from J, the gap between germline ends came to 6 bases. The CDR3 DNA reads TGTGCCAGCAGGAGGGCCTCTGGAAACACCATATATTTT. This encodes CASRRASGNTIYF.

J is TRBJ2-5 and V is TRBV15, with D perhaps matching TRBD1 or TRBD2 (5 bases each). This CDR3 contains 13 residues. From germline, CDR1 is LNHNV and CDR2 YYDKDF (reference sequence). V dropped 3 bases and J dropped 5 bases, with 10 bases sitting between them. In nucleotides, the CDR3 is TGTGCCACCAGCAGGGGGACCCCGGAGACCCAGTACTTC. It translates to CATSRGTPETQYF.

This clonotype has ten or more counts. DNA of the CDR3: TGTGCCAGCACATTTGAGACCCAGTACTTC. Amino acid sequence: CASTFETQYF. The V and J genes are TRBV2 and TRBJ2-5; D gene unclear. Trimming pared 7 bases from V and 5 bases from J, leaving 5 bases between. The CDR3 loop spans 10 amino acids. The V gene's germline CDR1 is SNHLY and CDR2 FYNNEI.

The table lists this clonotype with many counts. The chain uses TRBV12-3 or TRBV12-4 and TRBJ2-5; D is possibly TRBD2 (5 bases). The V end lost 5 bases, the J end lost 5 bases, and 18 bases lay between the germline ends. The CDR3 spans 15 residues. In DNA form, the CDR3 reads TGTGCCAGCAGTACCCTTAGGTCAGGCGGGGAGACCCAGTACTTC. Its translation: CASSTLRSGGETQYF.

This clonotype was counted a few times. V usage is TRBV28 and J usage is TRBJ2-7, with D perhaps TRBD1 or TRBD2 (5 bases each). The CDR3 runs 15 residues. V was trimmed by 5 bases and J by 4 bases, leaving 18 bases between them. Germline values: CDR1 MDHEN, CDR2 SYDVKM. CDR3 loop: CASSPGASWDYEQYF. The CDR3, as DNA: TGTGCCAGCAGTCCCGGGGCCAGTTGGGATTACGAGCAGTACTTC.

This clonotype has ten or more counts. The chain recombines TRBV5-1 with TRBJ1-2, with D perhaps TRBD1 (5 bases). This CDR3 is 14 amino acids long. Trimming stripped 0 bases from V and 4 bases from J, with 10 bases between. Germline values: CDR1 SGHRS, CDR2 YFSETQ. CDR3 nucleotides: TGCGCCAGCAGCTTGGAAACCGGGGCCTATGGCTACACCTTC. It translates to CASSLETGAYGYTF.

This clonotype was seen ten or more times. CDR3 amino acids: CSATGTAYTGELFF. The CDR3 nucleotides read TGCAGTGCTACCGGGACAGCATACACCGGGGAGCTGTTTTTT. The V call is TRBV20-1, the J call TRBJ2-2; 7 positions match TRBD1. The CDR3 loop spans 14 amino acids. Germline V lookup: CDR1 DFQATT, CDR2 SNEGSKA (reference sequence). The V and J ends lost 4 bases and 3 bases, in that order; junction bases with no gene match: 5.

The rearrangement joins TRBV20-1 to TRBJ2-5, with D perhaps matching TRBD1 (5 bases). Germline V CDR1 and CDR2: DFQATT, SNEGSKA (reference sequence). The CDR3 is 14 amino acids. V was clipped by 3 bases and J by 1 base, with 12 bases between them. CDR3 DNA: TGCAGTGCTAGTGTCAGGGTAGGCCAAGAGACCCAGTACTTC. It translates to CSASVRVGQETQYF.

This clonotype was counted at least ten times. An end of the junction does not agree with germline; a read error may underlie this. The CDR3 region has the DNA TGTGTCAGCAGCTTAGACAGCAATCAGCCCCAGCATTTT. It yields the protein CVSSLDSNQPQHF. V is TRBV7-6 and J is TRBJ1-5; no firm D call. The CDR3 spans 13 residues. Germline V gene sequence: CDR1 SGHVS, CDR2 FNYEAQ.

The table lists this clonotype with a few counts. J is TRBJ1-1 and V is TRBV5-4, with D perhaps TRBD1 (6 bases). The CDR3 consists of 14 residues. CDR1 SGHNT and CDR2 YYREEE come from the germline V gene (reference sequence). Trimming took 4 bases from V and 6 from J, leaving 16 bases between them. The CDR3 region has the DNA TGTGCCAGCAGCCCCGCGGGGGCTGAGGCTGAAGCTTTCTTT. As protein: CASSPAGAEAEAFF.